This TCR beta chain emerged from a study of blood T cell repertoires in COVID-19. Overall study: Sample material is recorded as cDNA or gDNA derived from T cells, B-cell-depleted T cells, or PBMCs.

The V end was cut by 4 bases, the J end by 9 bases, with 14 bases between. The CDR3 is 14 residues long. Germline-derived CDR1 and CDR2 are SGHTS and YDEGEE. As originally analysed: Nucleated cell counts were estimated from reference gene primer amplification. Libraries were prepared by immunoSEQ multiplex PCR; TCRdb keeps only in-frame clonotypes and omits some of them. For V, J and clone size, that table is used; D and trimming come from the DNA. The sample lists 200,000 or so clones; over 75% were seen once. The TCR originated in a man older than 75 with acute or convalescent COVID-19. This chain connects TRBV5-8 to TRBJ1-6, with a possible D match to TRBD1 (6 bases). The sequenced sample consisted of peripheral blood. In DNA form, the CDR3 reads TGTGCCAGCAGCCCCCGACAGGAGGTTTCACCCCTCCACTTT. Residues: CASSPRQEVSPLHF.